What follows are 27 T cell receptor beta chains derived from one specimen sequenced in a study of naive and memory T cell subsets. Four PCR rounds used nested alpha and beta constant region primers plus the SP2 primer. TCRdb passed the 5' RACE reads through MiXCR, listing each CDR3 protein once. Of around 56,000 distinct CDR3 sequences listed, 7.6% are singletons. An oligonucleotide containing a UMI was ligated to the 3' end of TCR cDNA. The origin of the receptors is a female donor in good health.

This chain joins TRBV5-1 and TRBJ2-3; TRBD1 might be the D (6 bases). Germline loops: CDR1 SGHRS, CDR2 YFSETQ. This CDR3 contains 15 residues. Trimming took off 3 bases at V and 2 bases at J, with 13 bases between the two ends. The DNA for the CDR3 is TGCGCCAGCAGCTCGGCCGGGGACAACACAGATACGCAGTATTTT. Translation gives CASSSAGDNTDTQYF.

In this sample, this clonotype turned up many times. The chain couples TRBV12-3 or TRBV12-4 to TRBJ1-1, with 8 bases fitting TRBD1. This CDR3 is built from 13 residues. V trimming: 6 bases; J trimming: 4 bases; junction bases outside the gene matches: 4. The CDR3 reads CASSQDRATEAFF. As DNA, the CDR3 is TGTGCCAGCAGCCAGGACAGGGCCACTGAAGCTTTCTTT.

Written as DNA, the CDR3 is TGTGCCAGCAGCGCAGAATACTGCACAGATACGCAGTATTTT. Translation: CASSAEYCTDTQYF. The chain couples TRBV7-2 to TRBJ2-3; unclear D gene. Germline V CDR1 and CDR2: SGHTA, FQGNSA. This CDR3 contains 14 residues. V gave up 5 bases and J gave up 1 base, with 10 bases separating them.

At least ten counts were recorded for this clonotype. The rearrangement links TRBV5-4 to TRBJ2-3; 9 nucleotides agree with TRBD2. Germline-derived CDR1 and CDR2 are SGHNT and YYREEE (reference sequence). The CDR3 length is 17 residues. V was pared by 2 bases and J by 0 bases, with 7 bases of the junction left unmatched. As DNA, the CDR3 is TGTGCCAGCAGCTTCTCGGCGGGGGGGTACAGCACAGATACGCAGTATTTT. Translating it yields CASSFSAGGYSTDTQYF.

This clonotype was seen many times. The V gene is TRBV7-8, the J gene TRBJ1-1; D is ambiguous. Germline values: CDR1 SGHVS, CDR2 FQNEAQ. The CDR3 runs 16 residues. V shed 1 base and J shed 3 bases, with 15 bases lying between them. The CDR3 region has the DNA TGTGCCAGCAGCTTAGTGGATGTGGAGGCATACACTGAAGCTTTCTTT. Translation gives CASSLVDVEAYTEAFF.

In this sample, this clonotype turned up many times. The chain couples TRBV7-9 to TRBJ1-5, with D maybe TRBD1 (6 bases). This CDR3 has 14 residues. Germline-derived CDR1 and CDR2 are SEHNR and FQNEAQ (reference sequence). V lost 5 bases and J lost 5, with 13 bases in between. The CDR3 nucleotides read TGTGCCAGCAGCCCACAGGGTACCGATCAGCCCCAGCATTTT. Protein: CASSPQGTDQPQHF.

The rearrangement uses TRBV6-2 or TRBV6-3 and TRBJ1-6; no reliable D call. V gave up 6 bases and J gave up 14 bases, with 14 bases separating them. Germline V lookup: CDR1 MNHEY, CDR2 SVGEGT. The CDR3 extends over 12 amino acids. The CDR3 loop reads CASSENLFTLHF. As DNA, the CDR3 is TGTGCCAGCAGCGAAAACTTATTCACCCTCCACTTT.

This clonotype was found many times. The genes are TRBV11-1 and TRBJ2-2; D could derive from TRBD1 or TRBD2 (6 bases each). The germline CDR1 and CDR2 sequences are SGHAT and FQDESV (reference sequence). Trimming stripped 8 bases from V and 5 bases from J, with 21 bases between. The CDR3 consists of 16 residues. This chain's CDR3 is CASQSEGQGRTGELFF. For the CDR3, the DNA is TGTGCCAGCCAATCGGAGGGGCAGGGGAGAACCGGGGAGCTGTTTTTT.

This clonotype was detected many times. This chain links TRBV6-2 or TRBV6-3 with TRBJ1-5; no firm D call. The CDR3 runs 14 residues. Germline CDR1 reads MNHEY; CDR2 reads SVGEGT. Trimming pared 6 bases from V and 0 bases from J, leaving 9 bases between. This CDR3 is CASSRSNSNQPQHF. CDR3 nucleotides: TGTGCCAGCAGCCGTAGCAATAGCAATCAGCCCCAGCATTTT.

This clonotype came up a few times. CDR3 DNA sequence: TGTGCCAGCAGATCCGGGACCATCCCCGGGGAGCTGTTTTTT. Its protein product is CASRSGTIPGELFF. The gene calls are TRBV28 and TRBJ2-2; the D gene could be TRBD1 or TRBD2 (5 bases each). Per germline, CDR1 MDHEN and CDR2 SYDVKM. The CDR3 spans 14 residues. Trimming removed 6 bases at V and 6 bases at J, with 14 bases between.

This clonotype was seen many times. The chain carries TRBV12-3 or TRBV12-4 and TRBJ1-2; the D gene is possibly TRBD1 (5 bases). The CDR3 has 13 residues. Trimming cost V 3 bases and J 5 bases, with 10 bases left between them. The CDR3, as DNA: TGTGCCAGCAGTTTCGCAGGGCGTTATGGCTACACCTTC. It translates to CASSFAGRYGYTF.

The sample holds many counts of this clonotype. The chain links TRBV6-1 to TRBJ2-6; weak D call: TRBD1 (5 bases). CDR1 and CDR2 from the germline V gene are MNHNS and SASEGT. V gave up 6 bases and J gave up 0 bases, with 12 bases separating them. This CDR3 has 16 residues. As DNA, the CDR3 is TGTGCCAGCAGAGGACACCATAGCTCTGGGGCCAACGTCCTGACTTTC. This translates into CASRGHHSSGANVLTF.

There are a few counts of this clonotype. V gene TRBV10-3 combines with J gene TRBJ1-6, with D possibly TRBD1 on 5 matching bases. V dropped 8 bases and J dropped 6 bases, with 11 bases sitting between them. This CDR3 has 13 residues. Per the germline V gene, CDR1 is ENHRY and CDR2 is SYGVKD. In nucleotides, the CDR3 is TGTGCCATCCGTGGGGCCGCTAATTCACCCCTCCACTTT. Amino acids: CAIRGAANSPLHF.

The rearrangement links TRBV4-2 to TRBJ1-5, with D tentatively TRBD1 (6 bases). The CDR3 is 15 amino acids. Deletions cut 0 bases from V and 4 bases from J, with 10 bases between. Germline assignment: CDR1 LGHNA and CDR2 YNFKEQ. DNA for the CDR3: TGTGCCAGCAGCCAAGAGGACAGACAAAATCAGCCCCAGCATTTT. This translates into CASSQEDRQNQPQHF.

This clonotype was detected many times. DNA for the CDR3: TGTGCCAGCAGTTACCCGGGTCCAGGAGAGACCCAGTACTTC. It codes for CASSYPGPGETQYF. The chain links TRBV6-2 or TRBV6-3 to TRBJ2-5; D remains ambiguous. Germline V CDR1 and CDR2: MNHEY, SVGEGT. This CDR3 has 14 amino acids. V dropped 2 bases and J dropped 4 bases, with 11 bases sitting between them.

The V call is TRBV21-1, the J call TRBJ1-6. TRBV21-1 is annotated as a pseudogene. CDR3 length: 16 residues. The CDR3 DNA follows: TGTGCCAGCAGCCCACGACGAAAAGAATATAATTCACCCCTCCACTTT. This encodes CASSPRRKEYNSPLHF.

The chain's CDR3 is CASSFRGNQYYTF. Written as DNA, the CDR3 is TGTGCCAGCAGCTTTCGAGGGAATCAGTACTACACCTTC. The chain joins TRBV5-4 to TRBJ1-2, with D unresolved. Trimming left V 2 bases short and J 10 bases short, with 15 bases between. CDR1 is SGHNT and CDR2 is YYREEE in the germline V gene (reference sequence). CDR3 length: 13 amino acids.

The chain combines TRBV20-1 with TRBJ2-1, with TRBD2 matching over 8 bases. The germline gives CDR1 DFQATT, CDR2 SNEGSKA (reference sequence). V gave up 6 bases and J gave up 4 bases; unmatched junction bases: 8. CDR3 length: 14 residues. CDR3 residues: CSANRLAPYNEQFF. The CDR3 DNA follows: TGCAGTGCGAACAGACTAGCGCCGTACAATGAGCAGTTCTTC.

This clonotype was found many times. The rearrangement uses TRBV5-1 and TRBJ2-4, with TRBD1 matching 7 bases. This CDR3 is built from 14 residues. V shed 3 bases and J 6 bases; nucleotides not matched to a gene: 6. Germline V lookup: CDR1 SGHRS, CDR2 YFSETQ. CDR3 region: CASSSRQGINIQYF. The DNA for the CDR3 is TGCGCCAGCAGCTCCCGACAGGGTATAAACATTCAGTACTTC. The variable domain in full, with the rest retrieved from reference TRBV5-1 and TRBJ2-4, is KAGVTQTPRYLIKTRGQQVTLSCSPISGHRSVSWYQQTPGQGLQFLFEYFSETQRNKGNFPGRFSGRQFSNSRSEMNVSTLELGDSALYLCASSSRQGINIQYFGAGTRLSVL.

The rearrangement links TRBV4-2 to TRBJ2-5, with TRBD1 identical over 8 bases. This CDR3 has 13 residues. The J segment lost 5 bases and the V segment lost 4 bases, leaving 3 bases of the junction unmatched. In germline, CDR1 is LGHNA, CDR2 YNFKEQ. The CDR3, as DNA: TGTGCCAGCAGCCCCAGGGGGCATGAGACCCAGTACTTC. Its translation is CASSPRGHETQYF.

This chain connects TRBV28 to TRBJ1-2; 8 bases are shared with TRBD1. Losses at the gene ends were 2 bases for V and 6 bases for J; bases not matched to a gene: 11. This CDR3 comprises 16 residues. Germline CDR1 is MDHEN and CDR2 is SYDVKM. CDR3 in DNA: TGTGCCAGCAGTTTAGTTGGGACAGGCCCGATCCATGGCTACACCTTC. Translation gives CASSLVGTGPIHGYTF.

This clonotype was counted many times. V is TRBV3-1 and J is TRBJ1-4; 8 bases match TRBD1. Germline CDR1 reads LGHDT; CDR2 reads YNNKEL (reference sequence). V lost 4 bases and J lost 8; bases outside the gene matches: 3. CDR3 length: 13 residues. The CDR3 DNA reads as TGTGCCAGCAGCCTGGACAGGGCCGAAAAACTGTTTTTT. It translates to CASSLDRAEKLFF.

Ten or more counts support this clonotype. The chain combines TRBV5-1 with TRBJ1-2, with 8 bases aligning to TRBD1. The trim removed 4 bases at V and 8 bases at J, leaving 7 bases unmatched. Germline V CDR1 and CDR2: SGHRS, YFSETQ. The CDR3 is 13 amino acids. The CDR3 sequence is CASSPGQGGGYTF. For the CDR3, the DNA is TGCGCCAGCAGCCCCGGACAGGGAGGGGGCTACACCTTC.

This clonotype was seen repeatedly, ten times or more. V usage is TRBV4-3 and J usage is TRBJ1-2; D perhaps matches TRBD1 (5 bases). In germline, CDR1 is LGHNA, CDR2 YSLEER. This CDR3 is built from 15 residues. V lost 1 base, J lost 0 bases, and 9 bases lay in between. The CDR3 reads CASSQAWGANYGYTF. The CDR3 DNA reads TGCGCCAGCAGCCAAGCTTGGGGGGCTAACTATGGCTACACCTTC.

The rearrangement links TRBV20-1 to TRBJ1-6; D remains ambiguous. This CDR3 contains 13 residues. CDR1 is DFQATT, CDR2 SNEGSKA, per germline (reference sequence). Between the trimmed V and J ends, which lost 6 bases and 14 bases, there was a span of 20 bases. The CDR3 DNA reads as TGCAGTGCCCGCACGGAAAGCTCCGGCTCCCTCCACTTT. Protein product: CSARTESSGSLHF.

This clonotype was seen many times. The chain recombines TRBV7-9 with TRBJ2-1; D not resolved. The CDR3 totals 14 residues. The germline CDR1 and CDR2 sequences are SEHNR and FQNEAQ (reference sequence). Trimming took off 3 bases at V and 0 bases at J, with 6 bases between the two ends. The CDR3 is CASSFGASYNEQFF. The CDR3 region has the DNA TGTGCCAGCAGCTTTGGCGCCTCCTACAATGAGCAGTTCTTC.

This clonotype came up many times. The CDR3 DNA follows: TGTGCCAGCAGTCCGCGGACAGGGGCGAAGGTGGGTGGCTACACCTTC. Translated, it gives CASSPRTGAKVGGYTF. This chain links TRBV27 with TRBJ1-2, with 9 nucleotides matching TRBD1. Germline V lookup: CDR1 MNHEY, CDR2 SMNVEV (reference sequence). The CDR3 extends over 16 amino acids. Trimming cost V 5 bases and J 7 bases; bases outside gene matches: 14.